Listed below are T cell receptor beta chains from one sample, sequenced in a study of beta chain features in type 1 diabetes. The repertoire was sequenced with immunoSEQ multiplex PCR; TCRdb's copy has only in-frame clones and lacks some. The sample has roughly 150,000 clones; approximately 8.8% are singletons. Material for sequencing was central memory CD4+ T cells from blood. These receptors originate from a woman aged 25-40 years with type 1 diabetes. CDR3s include the opening cysteine and the closing phenylalanine or tryptophan. The D gene is left open where the match is weak. Expanded clones are given a class, and other clones once, few, many or no size at all.

>TRBJ1-1|.|few|TRBV16
TGTGCCAGCAGCAGACAGCAGAACACTGAAGCTTTCTTT
CASSRQQNTEAFF
>TRBJ2-7|TRBD1|.|TRBV2
TGTGCCAGCACCCCCGGGACAGGGGTCTACGAGCAGTACTTC
CASTPGTGVYEQYF
>TRBJ2-5|TRBD2|few|TRBV5-1
TGCGCCAGCAGCTTGGCCAAGGGCGGGAGGTCGGAGACCCAGTACTTC
CASSLAKGGRSETQYF
>TRBJ2-1|TRBD1|few|TRBV30
TGTGCCTGGAGTGCCTGGGACAGGGAGCAGTTCTTC
CAWSAWDREQFF
>TRBJ1-1|TRBD1|once|TRBV7-6
TGTGCCAGCAGCTTAGAGGGAGTGTTGACAGGGAGTTCGAACACTGAAGCTTTCTTT
CASSLEGVLTGSSNTEAFF
>TRBJ2-1|.|few|TRBV30
TGTGCCTGGAGGGAGAGGCGTGAGCAGTTCTTC
CAWRERREQFF
>TRBJ2-1|TRBD2|few|TRBV6-6
TGTGCCACCACTTTAGCGGGAGATGCTGACGAGCAGTTCTTC
CATTLAGDADEQFF
>TRBJ2-5|TRBD2|.|TRBV29-1
TGCAGCGTGGCTAGGACTAGCGGGGAAGAGACCCAGTACTTC
CSVARTSGEETQYF
>TRBJ2-5|.|.|TRBV6-5
TGTGCCAGCAGCGGACTCCTCGGGAAAGAGACCCAGTACTTC
CASSGLLGKETQYF
>TRBJ2-1|.|few|TRBV7-9
TGTGCCAGCAGCGTGTTGACTATGCATGAGCAGTTCTTC
CASSVLTMHEQFF
>TRBJ2-5|.|many|TRBV30
TGTGCCTGGAGTCCGGTCAATAGGGGCCGGGAGACCCAGTACTTC
CAWSPVNRGRETQYF
>TRBJ1-2|.|.|TRBV5-6
TGTGCCAGCAGCTTCACAGGCTGGGGCTACACCTTC
CASSFTGWGYTF
>TRBJ1-3|.|few|TRBV18
TGTGCCAGCTCACCACTGACAGGATCTGGAAACACCATATATTTT
CASSPLTGSGNTIYF
>TRBJ2-3|.|.|TRBV11-1
TGTGCCAGCAGCGTCTCCCAGAGGGCAAGGGCAGCAGATACGCAGTATTTT
CASSVSQRARAADTQYF
>TRBJ1-1|.|few|TRBV4-2
TGTGCCAGCAGCCTCTCTTGGGCTATGAACACTGAAGCTTTCTTT
CASSLSWAMNTEAFF
>TRBJ2-7|TRBD2|.|TRBV5-1
TGCGCCAGCAGCTTCGGCGGGAGTTTCTACGAGCAGTACTTC
CASSFGGSFYEQYF